The rows below give T cell receptor beta chains drawn from one sample of a study of cytomegalovirus exposure and HLA in healthy donors. The data were produced by immunoSEQ multiplex PCR, yet TCRdb's version contains in-frame clones alone and is incomplete. This table has approximately 280,000 clones, 80% to 90% appearing once. Material: PBMCs. These receptor sequences come from a woman aged 18 to 35 in good health and CMV-seronegative. The CDR3 runs from the conserved cysteine through the conserved F or W. D genes are given only for firm matches. The size field is filled for only some rows; it gives once, few, many or a size class.

D | J | V | size | CDR3 | DNA
TRBD1 | TRBJ1-1 | TRBV2 | . | CASRPQGVVTEAFF | TGTGCCAGCAGACCACAGGGGGTTGTCACTGAAGCTTTCTTT
. | TRBJ2-1 | TRBV5-6 | . | CASSAATAASYNEQFF | TGTGCCAGCAGCGCCGCGACAGCCGCCTCCTACAATGAGCAGTTCTTC
. | TRBJ2-5 | TRBV27 | . | CASSFAPEGAREETQYF | TGTGCCAGCAGTTTCGCCCCGGAGGGGGCTCGGGAGGAGACCCAGTACTTC
. | TRBJ2-6 | TRBV7-7 | . | CASSLGGQAGANVLTF | TGTGCCAGCAGCTTAGGGGGCCAAGCTGGGGCCAACGTCCTGACTTTC
TRBD1 | TRBJ1-3 | TRBV11-2 | . | CASSFGFGQGRNTIYF | TGTGCCAGCAGCTTCGGTTTTGGACAGGGGAGAAACACCATATATTTT
. | TRBJ1-4 | TRBV7-9 | . | CASSWTQGSGKLFF | TGTGCCAGCAGCTGGACTCAGGGGTCTGGAAAACTGTTTTTT
TRBD2 | TRBJ2-1 | TRBV10-1 | . | CASSASRGGSYNEQFF | TGCGCCAGCAGTGCCTCGCGGGGGGGCTCCTACAATGAGCAGTTCTTC
. | TRBJ1-5 | TRBV12-5 | . | CASGPATGLQPQHF | TGTGCTAGTGGTCCGGCGACAGGTCTTCAGCCCCAACATTTT
. | TRBJ1-2 | TRBV19 | . | CASSRQALNYGYTF | TGTGCCAGTAGTCGTCAGGCCCTTAACTATGGCTACACCTTC
TRBD1 | TRBJ2-4 | TRBV6-5 | . | CASSQGAENIQYF | TGTGCCAGCAGTCAGGGGGCGGAAAACATTCAGTACTTC
TRBD1 | TRBJ1-1 | TRBV7-2 | . | CASSPTFRQGTEAFF | TGTGCCAGCAGCCCGACATTCCGACAGGGGACTGAAGCTTTCTTT
TRBD1 | TRBJ2-7 | TRBV30 | . | CASQPPDRYEQYF | TGTGCCTCTCAACCTCCGGACAGGTACGAGCAGTACTTC
. | TRBJ1-3 | TRBV4-1 | few | CASSQIAGSGNTIYF | TGCGCCAGCAGCCAAATCGCGGGTTCTGGAAACACCATATATTTT
TRBD2 | TRBJ2-1 | TRBV7-6 | . | CASSLAGLAGGPSYNEQFF | TGTGCCAGCAGCTTAGCGGGACTAGCGGGGGGGCCATCCTACAATGAGCAGTTCTTC
TRBD1 | TRBJ1-2 | TRBV7-9 | . | CSSSPPDRFYGYTF | TGTTCCAGCAGCCCCCCGGACAGGTTCTATGGCTACACCTTC
TRBD2 | TRBJ2-1 | TRBV5-1 | . | CASSLDSGGALEQFF | TGCGCCAGCAGCTTGGATAGCGGGGGGGCCCTTGAGCAGTTCTTC
TRBD1 | TRBJ2-1 | TRBV11-2 | . | CASRGDSSYNEQFF | TGTGCCAGCAGAGGGGACAGTAGCTACAATGAGCAGTTCTTC
. | TRBJ2-7 | TRBV27 | once | CASGWLEHYEQYF | TGTGCCAGCGGGTGGCTAGAGCACTACGAGCAGTACTTC
. | TRBJ2-3 | TRBV6-5 | . | CASSSTGADTQYF | TGTGCCAGCAGTTCAACCGGGGCAGATACGCAGTATTTT
TRBD2 | TRBJ2-5 | TRBV2 | . | CASSPGLAGGQETQYF | TGTGCCAGCAGTCCGGGACTAGCGGGGGGGCAAGAGACCCAGTACTTC
. | TRBJ1-5 | TRBV2 | . | CASRGRGLNQPQHF | TGTGCCAGCAGGGGCAGGGGATTAAATCAGCCCCAGCATTTT
. | TRBJ1-1 | TRBV28 | . | CASLLNAEAFF | TGTGCCAGCCTTCTAAACGCTGAAGCTTTCTTT
. | TRBJ1-1 | TRBV2 | few | CASSAREPEAFF | TGTGCCAGCAGTGCCCGAGAACCTGAAGCTTTCTTT
TRBD1 | TRBJ1-2 | TRBV11-1 | . | CASSTDRDGYTF | TGTGCCAGCAGCACCGACAGGGATGGCTACACCTTC
. | TRBJ1-1 | TRBV30 | . | CAAKPGGTEAFF | TGTGCAGCTAAACCGGGGGGCACTGAAGCTTTCTTT
. | TRBJ2-7 | TRBV7-3 | . | CASSSHQNSEQYF | TGTGCCAGCAGCTCTCATCAGAACAGCGAGCAGTACTTC
TRBD2 | TRBJ2-3 | TRBV29-1 | . | CSVGLAGGTDTQYF | TGCAGCGTGGGACTAGCGGGGGGCACAGATACGCAGTATTTT
TRBD2 | TRBJ2-1 | TRBV27 | . | CASKTSGSYNEQFF | TGTGCCAGCAAGACTAGCGGGTCGTACAATGAGCAGTTCTTC
TRBD2 | TRBJ2-1 | TRBV2 | . | CASSVSGGPSNEQFF | TGTGCCAGCAGTGTGTCGGGGGGGCCGAGCAATGAGCAGTTCTTC
. | TRBJ2-7 | TRBV6-5 | . | CASTASSYEQYF | TGTGCCAGCACGGCTAGCTCCTACGAGCAGTACTTC
. | TRBJ2-7 | TRBV11-3 | . | CASSFGRGEQYF | TGTGCCAGCAGCTTCGGCAGGGGCGAGCAGTACTTC
. | TRBJ1-1 | TRBV6-1 | once | CASSEVGGSTEAFF | TGTGCCAGCAGTGAAGTGGGGGGGAGCACTGAAGCTTTCTTC
. | TRBJ2-7 | TRBV10-2 | . | CASAAGAYEQYF | TGCGCCAGCGCAGCAGGGGCTTACGAGCAGTACTTC
. | TRBJ1-2 | TRBV11-2 | once | CASSLEVPAADYGYTF | TGTGCCAGCAGCTTAGAAGTGCCGGCGGCCGACTATGGCTACACCTTC
. | TRBJ1-4 | TRBV11-2 | . | CASSSDSAEKLFF | TGTGCCAGCAGCTCGGACAGCGCCGAAAAACTGTTTTTT
. | TRBJ2-2 | TRBV5-1 | . | CASSPGPTNTGELFF | TGCGCCAGCAGCCCGGGTCCGACCAACACCGGGGAGCTGTTTTTT
. | TRBJ2-5 | TRBV6-1 | once | CASRRDSWIETQYF | TGTGCCAGCAGGCGGGACAGTTGGATAGAGACCCAGTACTTC
TRBD1 | TRBJ1-1 | TRBV19 | . | CASSTGQGAFF | TGTGCCAGTAGTACGGGACAGGGGGCTTTCTTT
. | TRBJ2-7 | TRBV5-5 | . | CASSQSLGQLLREQYF | TGTGCCAGCAGCCAAAGTTTGGGTCAGTTACTACGCGAGCAGTACTTC
. | TRBJ2-7 | TRBV18 | . | CASSPGVGQIDEQYF | TGTGCCAGCTCACCAGGGGTTGGACAGATCGACGAGCAGTACTTC
TRBD2 | TRBJ2-5 | TRBV9 | . | CASSGTSGGAHQETQYF | TGTGCCAGCAGCGGGACTAGCGGGGGGGCCCACCAAGAGACCCAGTACTTC
. | TRBJ2-2 | TRBV6-5 | . | CASSYATGPGELFF | TGTGCCAGCAGTTACGCCACTGGGCCCGGGGAGCTGTTTTTT
TRBD1 | TRBJ1-2 | TRBV27 | . | CASRGMGTGFYGYTF | TGTGCCAGCAGGGGCATGGGGACAGGGTTCTATGGCTACACCTTC
. | TRBJ1-6 | TRBV6-6 | . | CASSYSRESNSPLHF | TGTGCCAGCAGTTACTCGAGGGAGTCTAATTCACCCCTCCACTTT
. | TRBJ2-7 | TRBV7-8 | . | CASSLSFYEQYF | TGTGCCAGCAGCCTATCTTTCTACGAGCAGTACTTC
TRBD1 | TRBJ1-5 | TRBV27 | few | CASSPLTGSNQPQHF | TGTGCCAGCAGCCCCCTGACAGGGTCCAATCAGCCCCAGCATTTT
TRBD1 | TRBJ1-2 | TRBV6-5 | once | CASMQGAGGYTF | TGTGCCAGCATGCAGGGGGCGGGTGGCTACACCTTC
. | TRBJ1-4 | TRBV28 | few | CASREHPQSSRFF | TGTGCCAGCAGAGAACACCCCCAATCGTCACGTTTTTTT
TRBD2 | TRBJ2-7 | TRBV4-2 | . | CASSQDSGGSSYEQYF | TGTGCCAGCAGCCAAGATTCGGGGGGAAGCTCCTACGAGCAGTACTTC